The 30 T cell receptor beta chains given below trace back to one sample, sequenced in a study of T-cell reconstitution after alpha-beta-depleted transplantation in children. Preparation of the TCRbeta library was carried out with unique molecular identifiers. TCRdb re-analysed the PCR reads in MiXCR, keeping a single row per CDR3 protein. The table has fewer than 700,000 distinct CDR3 sequences, 10% to 15% seen once. The material sequenced was PBMCs, mostly from graft donor cells, taken 360 days after TCRalphabeta/CD19-depleted stem cell transplant. These receptors were collected from a male patient younger than 18 who had a stem cell transplant for acute myeloid leukemia, so the T cells may come from the graft donor.

The V and J genes are TRBV15 and TRBJ2-1, with 7 positions matching TRBD1. V was pared by 3 bases and J by 0 bases, with 5 bases of the junction left unmatched. The CDR3 totals 16 residues. The germline gives CDR1 LNHNV, CDR2 YYDKDF (reference sequence). The CDR3 spells CATSRRGGRSYNEQFF. Written as DNA, the CDR3 is TGTGCCACCAGCAGGCGAGGGGGCCGCTCCTACAATGAGCAGTTCTTC. Full variable domain (rest looked up from reference TRBV15 and TRBJ2-1): DAMVIQNPRYQVTQFGKPVTLSCSQTLNHNVMYWYQQKSSQAPKLLFHYYDKDFNNEADTPDNFQSRRPNTSFCFLDIRSPGLGDTAMYLCATSRRGGRSYNEQFFGPGTRLTVL.

This clonotype came up a few times. This chain connects TRBV6-1 to TRBJ2-7; TRBD2 agrees at 13 bases. Trimming took 5 bases from V and 2 from J; bases not matched to a gene: 12. This CDR3 spans 18 amino acids. Germline CDR1 and CDR2: MNHNS and SASEGT. CDR3 in amino acids: CASSTGTSGTSSTYEQYF. The CDR3 nucleotides are TGTGCCAGCAGTACAGGGACTAGCGGGACCTCGTCAACCTACGAGCAGTACTTC.

In this sample, this clonotype turned up a few times. This chain uses TRBV29-1 with TRBJ2-5; tentative D call: TRBD2 (6 bases). The ends were cut back, 6 bases at V and 4 bases at J, with 21 bases in the middle. CDR3 size: 15 residues. Looked up from germline, CDR1 is SQVTM and CDR2 is ANQGSEA. The CDR3 region has the DNA TGCAGCGTGTTAGGCCGGGGCTGGGGAGGAGAGACCCAGTACTTC. This encodes CSVLGRGWGGETQYF.

This clonotype showed up many times. The genes are TRBV28 and TRBJ1-2; D call uncertain. The ends were cut back, 6 bases at V and 13 bases at J, with 9 bases in the middle. The length of the CDR3 is 9 residues. CDR1 is MDHEN, CDR2 SYDVKM, per germline. In DNA form, the CDR3 reads TGTGCCAGCAGCCCCCTCCCCACCTTC. It encodes CASSPLPTF.

The rearrangement uses TRBV28 and TRBJ1-5; unclear D gene. The CDR3 sequence is 13 residues long. Trimming stripped 6 bases from V and 7 bases from J, with 13 bases between. Germline assignment: CDR1 MDHEN and CDR2 SYDVKM. The CDR3 nucleotides read TGTGCCAGCAGCCAGGAAGGGAGGCAGCCCCAGCATTTT. This codes for CASSQEGRQPQHF.

The chain recombines TRBV12-3 or TRBV12-4 with TRBJ1-6; D call uncertain. The CDR3 extends over 14 amino acids. Trimming pared 4 bases from V and 8 bases from J, leaving 12 bases between. CDR3 DNA sequence: TGTGCCAGCAGTTCGACAAGGACCCATTCACCCCTCCACTTT. Its translation is CASSSTRTHSPLHF.

The rearrangement uses TRBV30 and TRBJ2-7, with 7 bases matching TRBD2. The germline V gene encodes CDR1 GTSNPN and CDR2 SVGIG (reference sequence). V shed 7 bases, J shed 2 bases, and the junction held 8 bases outside the gene matches. This CDR3 has 13 amino acids. This CDR3 is CASMRGGAYEQYF. CDR3 sequence (DNA): TGTGCCTCCATGCGGGGAGGGGCCTACGAGCAGTACTTC. Using reference TRBV30 and TRBJ2-7 for the parts outside the CDR3, the full variable domain is SQTIHQWPATLVQPVGSPLSLECTVEGTSNPNLYWYRQAAGRGLQLLFYSVGIGQISSEVPQNLSASRPQDRQFILSSKKLLLSDSGFYLCASMRGGAYEQYFGPGTRLTVT.

The V gene is TRBV20-1, the J gene TRBJ2-7; D remains ambiguous. V lost 5 bases, J lost 0 bases, and 8 bases lay in between. CDR3 length equals 12 residues. The germline gives CDR1 DFQATT, CDR2 SNEGSKA (reference sequence). DNA for the CDR3: TGCAGTGCTCGACCCGTCTCCTACGAGCAGTACTTC. It is translated as CSARPVSYEQYF.

This clonotype came up many times. This chain links TRBV20-1 with TRBJ2-7, with D hard to call. Germline CDR1 reads DFQATT; CDR2 reads SNEGSKA (reference sequence). CDR3 length: 14 residues. Trimming left V 0 bases short and J 1 base short, with 10 bases between. The CDR3 DNA follows: TGCAGTGCTAGAGATCTGGAAGTATCCTACGAGCAGTACTTC. It translates to CSARDLEVSYEQYF.

This rearrangement joins TRBV6-2 or TRBV6-3 to TRBJ2-3, with D perhaps TRBD1 (5 bases). This CDR3 contains 17 residues. Germline CDR1 reads MNHEY; CDR2 reads SVGEGT. V lost 4 bases and J 2 bases, leaving 19 bases between the germline ends. DNA for the CDR3: TGTGCCAGCAGTTTCTCCAGGGATCCCCCATTCACAGATACGCAGTATTTT. Translation: CASSFSRDPPFTDTQYF.

At least ten counts were recorded for this clonotype. This rearrangement joins TRBV5-1 to TRBJ2-7; 7 bases map to TRBD1. V was pared by 3 bases and J by 4 bases, with 10 bases of the junction left unmatched. Germline lookup yields CDR1 SGHRS and CDR2 YFSETQ. The CDR3 length is 15 residues. The CDR3 coding sequence is TGCGCCAGCAGCTATATCGGGACAGCGGAATACGAGCAGTACTTC. Its protein product is CASSYIGTAEYEQYF.

This clonotype was found a few times. The chain is built from TRBV11-2 and TRBJ2-1, with 8 positions matching TRBD2. CDR1 and CDR2 (germline): SGHAT, FQNNGV. Trimming removed 3 bases from V and 0 bases from J; junction bases left unmatched: 7. The length of the CDR3 is 17 residues. The CDR3 region is CASSLRTSQSSYNEQFF. The CDR3 DNA reads TGTGCCAGCAGCTTGCGGACTAGCCAGAGCTCCTACAATGAGCAGTTCTTC.

The rearrangement joins TRBV28 to TRBJ2-3; TRBD1 agrees at 7 bases. This CDR3 spans 16 amino acids. V lost 1 base, J lost 2 bases, and 6 bases stayed unmatched. CDR1 and CDR2 (germline): MDHEN, SYDVKM. The CDR3 DNA reads TGTGCCAGCAGTTTATCCTTAGGACAGGCCACAGATACGCAGTATTTT. Encoded protein: CASSLSLGQATDTQYF. The variable domain in full, with the rest retrieved from reference TRBV28 and TRBJ2-3, is DVKVTQSSRYLVKRTGEKVFLECVQDMDHENMFWYRQDPGLGLRLIYFSYDVKMKEKGDIPEGYSVSREKKERFSLILESASTNQTSMYLCASSLSLGQATDTQYFGPGTRLTVL.

There are a few counts of this clonotype. This chain links TRBV5-1 with TRBJ2-7; D not certain. The germline V gene has CDR1 SGHRS and CDR2 YFSETQ. The CDR3 covers 13 residues. The V end was cut by 3 bases, the J end by 3 bases, with 10 bases between. The DNA for the CDR3 is TGCGCCAGCAGCTCGCCGGGCCTCTACGAGCAGTACTTC. Translation gives CASSSPGLYEQYF.

This clonotype came up a few times. The chain is built from TRBV20-1 and TRBJ2-3, with D perhaps TRBD2 (6 bases). The V gene's germline CDR1 is DFQATT and CDR2 SNEGSKA (reference sequence). This CDR3 is 13 amino acids long. V was cut by 6 bases and J by 4 bases, with 14 bases left in between. The DNA for the CDR3 is TGCAGTGCACGAAGCGGGTATCCAGATACGCAGTATTTT. Protein sequence: CSARSGYPDTQYF.

V and J are TRBV4-3 and TRBJ2-3; D might be TRBD2 (5 bases). In germline, CDR1 is LGHNA, CDR2 YSLEER. The V end was cut by 2 bases, the J end by 0 bases, with 18 bases between. The CDR3 extends over 18 amino acids. The CDR3 DNA is TGCGCCAGCAGCCAAAGGAGGCCACCCACAGCTAGCACAGATACGCAGTATTTT. Its protein product is CASSQRRPPTASTDTQYF.

The rearrangement joins TRBV20-1 to TRBJ2-5; 8 bases map to TRBD2. The CDR3 has 16 amino acids. Germline lookup yields CDR1 DFQATT and CDR2 SNEGSKA (reference sequence). The V and J ends lost 0 bases and 2 bases, in that order; junction bases with no gene match: 8. The CDR3 DNA sequence: TGCAGTGCTAGAGACTTGGGACTAGTTCTTCAAGAGACCCAGTACTTC. Protein sequence: CSARDLGLVLQETQYF.

This chain connects TRBV18 to TRBJ2-7; perhaps TRBD2 as D (5 bases). V was shortened by 6 bases and J by 2 bases, with 14 bases between the two germline ends. This CDR3 is 14 amino acids long. Germline V gene lookup returns CDR1 KGHSH and CDR2 LQKENI. CDR3 amino acids: CASSLRLPTYEQYF. The CDR3 coding sequence is TGTGCCAGCTCGCTAAGACTACCGACCTACGAGCAGTACTTC.

This chain uses TRBV20-1 with TRBJ1-2, with 9 bases fitting TRBD1. The CDR3 runs to 13 residues. Looked up from germline, CDR1 is DFQATT and CDR2 is SNEGSKA (reference sequence). After removal of 6 bases from V and 7 bases from J, the junction contained 9 bases not matched to a gene. The CDR3, as DNA: TGCAGTGCCAACCTACAGGGGGCATCTGGCTACACCTTC. Amino acid sequence: CSANLQGASGYTF.

The chain links TRBV4-2 to TRBJ2-1; 9 bases map to TRBD2. The CDR3 runs 18 residues. CDR1 and CDR2 from the germline V gene are LGHNA and YNFKEQ. Losses at the gene ends were 0 bases for V and 0 bases for J; bases not matched to a gene: 6. The CDR3 protein is CASSQETSGASSYNEQFF. CDR3 nucleotide sequence: TGTGCCAGCAGCCAAGAGACTAGCGGTGCGAGCTCCTACAATGAGCAGTTCTTC.

This clonotype was observed at least ten times. The V gene is TRBV28, the J gene TRBJ1-2; 10 bases match TRBD1. This CDR3 region has 14 residues. Germline V lookup: CDR1 MDHEN, CDR2 SYDVKM. J lost 5 bases, V lost 8 bases, and 8 bases had no gene match. CDR3 sequence: CASGGQGQQYGYTF. The DNA for the CDR3 is TGTGCCAGCGGGGGACAGGGGCAACAATATGGCTACACCTTC.

The chain has TRBV12-3 or TRBV12-4 and TRBJ1-2; possible D gene TRBD1, 5 bases. The CDR3 consists of 15 residues. V lost 2 bases and J lost 5, with 15 bases in between. The DNA of the CDR3 is TGTGCCAGCAGTTTATCCGGGACCGATTATTATGGCTACACCTTC. Translating gives CASSLSGTDYYGYTF.

This clonotype came up a few times. The V and J genes are TRBV11-2 and TRBJ2-7; the match to TRBD2 covers 9 bases. Germline CDR1 and CDR2: SGHAT and FQNNGV. There are 18 residues in the CDR3. V dropped 6 bases and J dropped 0; count of bases not matched to a gene: 15. The CDR3 region is CASSHLGREGRSSYEQYF. The CDR3 DNA reads TGTGCCAGCAGTCACCTAGGGCGGGAGGGGAGGAGCTCCTACGAGCAGTACTTC.

The table lists this clonotype with a few counts. CDR3 in amino acids: CSVPPGNTEAFF. CDR3 DNA sequence: TGCAGCGTCCCGCCAGGGAACACTGAAGCTTTCTTT. The V call is TRBV29-1, the J call TRBJ1-1; D gene unclear. The CDR3 is 12 amino acids. CDR1 is SQVTM, CDR2 ANQGSEA, per germline. Trimming shortened V by 6 bases and J by 1 base, and 9 bases separated the two germline ends.

At least ten counts were recorded for this clonotype. This chain joins TRBV6-2 or TRBV6-3 and TRBJ2-5, with D perhaps matching TRBD1 (6 bases). From germline, CDR1 is MNHEY and CDR2 SVGEGT. V was trimmed by 5 bases and J by 5 bases, leaving 18 bases between them. CDR3 size: 15 residues. The CDR3 sequence: CASSRASRGMETQYF. In DNA, the CDR3 is TGTGCCAGCAGTAGAGCCAGCAGGGGAATGGAGACCCAGTACTTC.

The gene calls are TRBV20-1 and TRBJ2-1; D is possibly TRBD1 (5 bases). The CDR3 contains 14 residues. Germline V gene data show CDR1 as DFQATT and CDR2 as SNEGSKA (reference sequence). Trimming pared 5 bases from V and 3 bases from J, leaving 14 bases between. DNA of the CDR3: TGCAGTGCTCCTCGACAGCCCGTCTACAATGAGCAGTTCTTC. Translation gives CSAPRQPVYNEQFF.

This clonotype was counted only a few times. The chain links TRBV12-3 or TRBV12-4 to TRBJ1-2, with 7 positions matching TRBD1. The CDR3 totals 15 residues. The V segment lost 5 bases and the J segment 4 bases; nucleotides outside the gene matches: 10. CDR3 residues: CASSGDSSPGYGYTF. The CDR3 region has the DNA TGTGCCAGCAGTGGGGACAGTTCGCCAGGCTATGGCTACACCTTC.

CDR3 sequence: CASSLITGKNIQYF. The CDR3 DNA is TGTGCCAGCAGCTTGATAACAGGGAAAAACATTCAGTACTTC. This sequence joins TRBV5-5 and TRBJ2-4; perhaps TRBD1 as D (6 bases). The V gene's germline CDR1 is SGHKS and CDR2 YYEKEE (reference sequence). V lost 1 base and J 4 bases, leaving 9 bases between the germline ends. The CDR3 loop spans 14 amino acids.

The gene calls are TRBV29-1 and TRBJ1-3, with unresolved D. In germline, CDR1 is SQVTM, CDR2 ANQGSEA. The CDR3 has 13 residues. V shed 4 bases and J shed 3 bases, with 10 bases lying between them. DNA of the CDR3: TGCAGCGTTGCATGGAAATTTGGAAACACCATATATTTT. This sequence encodes CSVAWKFGNTIYF.

This clonotype was observed a few times. This rearrangement joins TRBV6-5 to TRBJ2-3; D not certain. The CDR3 length is 16 residues. CDR1 and CDR2 (germline): MNHEY, SVGAGI. V was cut by 1 base and J by 0 bases, with 11 bases left in between. The CDR3 loop reads CASSYFGGTSTDTQYF. CDR3 DNA: TGTGCCAGCAGTTACTTTGGCGGAACTAGCACAGATACGCAGTATTTT.